A single sample is the source of the 24 T cell receptor beta chains below, sequenced in a study of PD-1 blockade in classical Hodgkin lymphoma. The sample's time point: newly diagnosed, previously untreated cHL patient sample. The authors purified CD4+ T cells from thawed PBMCs by magnetic negative selection. Here immunoSEQ multiplex PCR was the method, and the copy in TCRdb shows in-frame clones only, minus some. The repertoire holds 20,000 to 25,000 clones, with about 90% as singletons. Sequencing was performed on CD4+ T cells from blood. Every receptor here comes from a human donor with classical Hodgkin lymphoma.

The chain recombines TRBV30 with TRBJ2-1, with 8 bases aligning to TRBD1. With 5 bases clipped from V and 2 bases from J, the junction kept 5 bases outside the gene matches. From germline, CDR1 is GTSNPN and CDR2 SVGIG (reference sequence). The length of the CDR3 is 14 residues. This CDR3 is CAWADRAPYNEQFF. As DNA, the CDR3 is TGTGCCTGGGCGGACAGGGCGCCCTACAATGAGCAGTTCTTC.

This clone was seen a single time. This chain links TRBV5-6 with TRBJ1-2; D remains ambiguous. Trimming left V 4 bases short and J 8 bases short, with 15 bases between. Germline values: CDR1 SGHDT, CDR2 YYEEEE. The CDR3 contains 13 residues. CDR3 DNA sequence: TGTGCCAGCAGCCTGGGTAGGCTGGGGGGCTACACCTTC. It specifies CASSLGRLGGYTF.

A single count supports this clone. This rearrangement joins TRBV7-2 to TRBJ1-2; 8 nucleotides agree with TRBD1. The germline V gene encodes CDR1 SGHTA and CDR2 FQGNSA. This CDR3 is built from 16 residues. J gave up 5 bases and V 3 bases, and 11 bases lay outside the gene matches. As DNA, the CDR3 is TGTGCCAGCAGCTTTGTAGGACAGGGTTATGCGTATGGCTACACCTTC. Translating gives CASSFVGQGYAYGYTF. Using reference TRBV7-2 and TRBJ1-2 for the parts outside the CDR3, the full variable domain is GAGVSQSPSNKVTEKGKDVELRCDPISGHTALYWYRQSLGQGLEFLIYFQGNSAPDKSGLPSDRFSAERTGGSVSTLTIQRTQQEDSAVYLCASSFVGQGYAYGYTFGSGTRLTVV.

The genes are TRBV4-2 and TRBJ2-3; 13 bases line up with TRBD2. Germline assignment: CDR1 LGHNA and CDR2 YNFKEQ. This CDR3 region has 20 residues. J gave up 2 bases and V 4 bases, and 15 bases lay outside the gene matches. The CDR3 is CASSPSRGTSGVLFTDTQYF. The CDR3 nucleotides are TGTGCCAGCAGCCCCTCGCGCGGGACTAGCGGGGTACTCTTCACAGATACGCAGTATTTT.

This clone was observed a single time. The chain recombines TRBV5-5 with TRBJ2-3, with a weak D call TRBD1 (6 bases). V lost 1 base and J lost 4, with 10 bases in between. CDR1 and CDR2 (germline): SGHKS, YYEKEE (reference sequence). The CDR3 is 14 amino acids. The CDR3 nucleotides read TGTGCCAGCAGCTTGCAGGGGCAGGCAGATACGCAGTATTTT. It encodes CASSLQGQADTQYF.

The rearrangement uses TRBV9 and TRBJ2-2; D ambiguous. This CDR3 contains 14 residues. Between the trimmed V and J ends, which lost 4 bases and 2 bases, there was a span of 9 bases. In germline, CDR1 is SGDLS, CDR2 YYNGEE. Here the CDR3 reads CASSSLINTGELFF. CDR3 coding DNA: TGTGCCAGCAGCTCGCTTATTAACACCGGGGAGCTGTTTTTT. Supplemented by reference TRBV9 and TRBJ2-2, the full variable domain reads DSGVTQTPKHLITATGQRVTLRCSPRSGDLSVYWYQQSLDQGLQFLIQYYNGEERAKGNILERFSAQQFPDLHSELNLSSLELGDSALYFCASSSLINTGELFFGEGSRLTVL.

In nucleotides, the CDR3 is TGCAGCGTTGAGGCTGCAGGGAGGGGCTTGGGTTCCGAGCAGTACTTC. Residues: CSVEAAGRGLGSEQYF. The chain recombines TRBV29-1 with TRBJ2-7; 7 bases are shared with TRBD2. Germline CDR1 SQVTM, CDR2 ANQGSEA. The junction had 17 bases not matched to a gene; V was cut back by 3 bases and J by 6 bases. CDR3 length equals 16 residues.

This chain joins TRBV7-9 and TRBJ2-7, with 8 positions matching TRBD1. The CDR3 is 14 amino acids. Germline loops: CDR1 SEHNR, CDR2 FQNEAQ (reference sequence). J lost 5 bases, V lost 4 bases, and 7 bases had no gene match. For the CDR3, the DNA is TGTGCCAGCAGCTCCAGGACAGGGAGAGACGAGCAGTACTTC. Translated, it gives CASSSRTGRDEQYF.

The rearrangement uses TRBV27 and TRBJ2-5; tentatively, D is TRBD2 (5 bases). The CDR3 length is 15 residues. The V end was cut by 3 bases, the J end by 1 base, with 12 bases between. CDR1 and CDR2 (germline): MNHEY, SMNVEV (reference sequence). As DNA, the CDR3 is TGTGCCAGCAGTTTGGCCCTAGCCCCCCAAGAGACCCAGTACTTC. As protein: CASSLALAPQETQYF.

CDR3 in DNA: TGTGCCAGTAGTATCGAGACCCAAGAGACCCAGTACTTC. Its protein product is CASSIETQETQYF. The chain uses TRBV19 and TRBJ2-5; no reliable D call. Germline CDR1 and CDR2: LNHDA and SQIVND (reference sequence). There are 13 residues in the CDR3. With 3 bases removed from V and 1 base from J, the gap between germline ends came to 6 bases.

The chain employs TRBV6-1 and TRBJ2-3; 10 nucleotides agree with TRBD2. The CDR3 length is 14 residues. V dropped 6 bases and J dropped 2; count of bases not matched to a gene: 2. CDR1 MNHNS and CDR2 SASEGT come from the germline V gene. The CDR3 protein is CASRLAGATDTQYF. CDR3 sequence (DNA): TGTGCCAGCAGGCTAGCGGGGGCCACAGATACGCAGTATTTT.

This chain connects TRBV7-9 to TRBJ2-7; D is possibly TRBD1 (6 bases). Germline values: CDR1 SEHNR, CDR2 FQNEAQ (reference sequence). CDR3 length: 14 amino acids. The V and J ends lost 5 bases and 3 bases respectively, with 14 bases between them. CDR3 sequence (DNA): TGTGCCAGCAGCAATAGACAGGCCAGCTACGAGCAGTACTTC. Translated, it gives CASSNRQASYEQYF. The entire variable domain, with the rest obtained from reference TRBV7-9 and TRBJ2-7, is as follows: DTGVSQNPRHKITKRGQNVTFRCDPISEHNRLYWYRQTLGQGPEFLTYFQNEAQLEKSRLLSDRFSAERPKGSFSTLEIQRTEQGDSAMYLCASSNRQASYEQYFGPGTRLTVT.

J is TRBJ2-7 and V is TRBV21-1; the D call of TRBD2 is as the table states it, not checked on the DNA. TRBV21-1 is a pseudogene. The CDR3 is 19 residues long. The CDR3 DNA reads TGTGCCAGCAGCAAAGACCGACTAGCGGGGGACCTTTTTCGCTACGAGCAGTACTTC. Translated: CASSKDRLAGDLFRYEQYF.

V is TRBV7-8 and J is TRBJ2-5, with TRBD1 as a possible D gene (5 bases). V dropped 1 base and J dropped 5 bases, with 11 bases sitting between them. The CDR3 is 14 amino acids. The germline V gene has CDR1 SGHVS and CDR2 FQNEAQ. The chain's CDR3 is CASSLDRNDETQYF. The CDR3 DNA reads as TGTGCCAGCAGCTTAGACAGGAATGATGAGACCCAGTACTTC. Variable domain in full (rest from reference TRBV7-8 and TRBJ2-5): GAGVSQSPRYKVAKRGQDVALRCDPISGHVSLFWYQQALGQGPEFLTYFQNEAQLDKSGLPSDRFFAERPEGSVSTLKIQRTQQEDSAVYLCASSLDRNDETQYFGPGTRLLVL.

The V gene is TRBV11-3, the J gene TRBJ2-2; 8 nucleotides match TRBD2. The CDR3 is made up of 16 amino acids. The V and J ends lost 4 bases and 5 bases, in that order; junction bases with no gene match: 9. The V gene's germline CDR1 is SGHNT and CDR2 YENEEA. CDR3 DNA sequence: TGTGCCAGCAGCTACACGGACGGGGGGGTGACCGGGGAGCTGTTTTTT. Translated: CASSYTDGGVTGELFF. Looking up the rest from reference TRBV11-3 and TRBJ2-2 gives the full variable domain: EAGVVQSPRYKIIEKKQPVAFWCNPISGHNTLYWYLQNLGQGPELLIRYENEEAVDDSQLPKDRFSAERLKGVDSTLKIQPAELGDSAVYLCASSYTDGGVTGELFFGEGSRLTVL.

This chain joins TRBV9 and TRBJ2-5, with 10 positions matching TRBD2. The CDR3 contains 16 residues. Unmatched junction bases numbered 6, after V lost 0 bases and J lost 4 bases. Germline V gene lookup returns CDR1 SGDLS and CDR2 YYNGEE. The CDR3 DNA follows: TGTGCCAGCAGCGTAGGGGTAGCGGGGGGCCCAGAGACCCAGTACTTC. This translates into CASSVGVAGGPETQYF.

The V gene is TRBV29-1, the J gene TRBJ2-5; maybe TRBD2 (5 bases). The ends were cut back, 0 bases at V and 7 bases at J, with 6 bases in the middle. There are 11 residues in the CDR3. CDR1 and CDR2 from the germline V gene are SQVTM and ANQGSEA. This CDR3 is CSVEDGGTQYF. CDR3 bases: TGCAGCGTTGAAGATGGAGGGACCCAGTACTTC.

The V gene is TRBV15, the J gene TRBJ1-1, with D unresolved. Germline assignment: CDR1 LNHNV and CDR2 YYDKDF (reference sequence). Trimming pared 3 bases from V and 5 bases from J, leaving 10 bases between. The CDR3 contains 13 residues. Here the CDR3 reads CATSRGLGTEAFF. CDR3 coding DNA: TGTGCCACCAGCAGGGGGTTAGGAACTGAAGCTTTCTTT.

DNA for the CDR3: TGCAGCGTTTCGGGCACCGGGGAGCTGTTTTTT. Protein sequence: CSVSGTGELFF. The chain recombines TRBV29-1 with TRBJ2-2; D uncertain. The germline V gene encodes CDR1 SQVTM and CDR2 ANQGSEA. V lost 5 bases and J lost 4, with 5 bases in between. CDR3 length: 11 amino acids.

The chain is built from TRBV4-1 and TRBJ2-7, with 10 bases lining up with TRBD2. In germline, CDR1 is MGHRA, CDR2 YSYEKL. J was trimmed by 2 bases and V by 1 base; bases with no gene match: 5. The length of the CDR3 is 16 residues. CDR3: CASSQGLAGAPYEQYF. For the CDR3, the DNA is TGCGCCAGCAGCCAAGGGCTAGCGGGGGCCCCCTACGAGCAGTACTTC.

V and J are TRBV18 and TRBJ2-4, with a tentative D call TRBD2 (6 bases). V was cut by 5 bases and J by 8 bases, with 13 bases left in between. This CDR3 contains 13 residues. Germline assignment: CDR1 KGHSH and CDR2 LQKENI. The CDR3: CASSSSGVHIQYF. DNA for the CDR3: TGTGCCAGCTCATCCTCGGGAGTGCACATTCAGTACTTC.

The CDR3 nucleotides are TGTGCCAGCAGGCCCGGGGTCCAAGAGACCCAGTACTTC. Residues: CASRPGVQETQYF. The chain employs TRBV27 and TRBJ2-5, with a tentative D call TRBD2 (5 bases). Germline V lookup: CDR1 MNHEY, CDR2 SMNVEV (reference sequence). The CDR3 runs 13 residues. The V end lost 6 bases, the J end lost 1 base, and 9 bases lay between the germline ends.

The V call is TRBV5-4, the J call TRBJ2-5; D might be TRBD1 or TRBD2, each matching 6 bases. The germline gives CDR1 SGHNT, CDR2 YYREEE (reference sequence). This CDR3 comprises 16 residues. Trimming removed 1 base from V and 1 base from J, with 14 bases in between. The CDR3 sequence: CASSLSLGGLQETQYF. For the CDR3, the DNA is TGTGCCAGCAGCTTGAGTTTGGGGGGCCTCCAAGAGACCCAGTACTTC. Supplemented by reference TRBV5-4 and TRBJ2-5, the full variable domain reads ETGVTQSPTHLIKTRGQQVTLRCSSQSGHNTVSWYQQALGQGPQFIFQYYREEENGRGNFPPRFSGLQFPNYSSELNVNALELDDSALYLCASSLSLGGLQETQYFGPGTRLLVL.

V is TRBV7-7 and J is TRBJ2-5; 12 bases map to TRBD2. CDR1 is SSHAT, CDR2 FNYEAQ, per germline (reference sequence). This CDR3 is built from 17 residues. The trim removed 3 bases at V and 5 bases at J, leaving 10 bases unmatched. This chain's CDR3 is CASSLMASGGADETQYF. The CDR3 nucleotides read TGTGCCAGCAGCTTGATGGCTAGCGGGGGGGCCGATGAGACCCAGTACTTC.